The table lists the clone carrying this T cell receptor beta chain with many counts. Its cognate antigen is unknown. These data are taken from a study of T cells after yellow fever vaccination. As for the study in general: Each low-cell-number fraction was prepared by means of SMART-Seq v4 Ultra Low Input.

Losses at the gene ends were 1 base for V and 3 bases for J; bases not matched to a gene: 2. The CDR3 totals 14 residues. Findings of the study overall: Clones from primary vaccination mostly reappeared after the booster (96% CD4, about 85% CD8). Some clonotypes, a small share, were shared between CD4 and CD8 compartments.

Template-switching 5'RACE yielded the TCR cDNA; a universal primer site and UMIs were added in the process. Using its own MiXCR run on the 5' RACE reads, TCRdb lists one record per CDR3 protein. This repertoire shows about 340,000 distinct CDR3 sequences, 9.5% to 15% found once; its top ten account for approximately 3.3%. The chain combines TRBV12-3 or TRBV12-4 with TRBJ1-2; 7 nucleotides line up with TRBD1. The receptor comes from a man younger than 35 who received the YFV17D yellow fever vaccine. This specimen consisted of CD4+ T cells sorted from PBMCs, obtained 15 days after the yellow fever booster vaccination. Written as DNA, the CDR3 is TGTGCCAGCAGTTTAGTCGGGACAGACTATGGCTACACCTTC. Protein: CASSLVGTDYGYTF.